This T cell receptor (beta chain) was documented in a study of blood T cell repertoires in COVID-19. At the level of the study: Sample material is recorded as cDNA or gDNA derived from T cells, B-cell-depleted T cells, or PBMCs.

J gave up 6 bases and V 1 base, and 6 bases lay outside the gene matches. CDR1 is LGHNA, CDR2 YNFKEQ, per germline. The CDR3 has 16 amino acids. As processed by the authors: Reference gene primer amplification yielded estimated nucleated cell counts. Clones were read by immunoSEQ multiplex PCR, and TCRdb kept only the in-frame ones, dropping some. V, J and clone size were drawn from that table, and D and trimming were deduced from the DNA. The sample gives about 54,000 clones, 88% of which show up once; under 8.5% is in the top ten. Sequencing used peripheral blood. The receptor was derived from a man between 60 and 70 years old with active COVID-19. V gene TRBV4-2 combines with J gene TRBJ1-4, with 9 bases lining up with TRBD1. CDR3 amino acids: CASSQGQGGVDEKLFF. DNA of the CDR3: TGTGCCAGCAGCCAAGGACAGGGGGGAGTGGATGAAAAACTGTTTTTT.